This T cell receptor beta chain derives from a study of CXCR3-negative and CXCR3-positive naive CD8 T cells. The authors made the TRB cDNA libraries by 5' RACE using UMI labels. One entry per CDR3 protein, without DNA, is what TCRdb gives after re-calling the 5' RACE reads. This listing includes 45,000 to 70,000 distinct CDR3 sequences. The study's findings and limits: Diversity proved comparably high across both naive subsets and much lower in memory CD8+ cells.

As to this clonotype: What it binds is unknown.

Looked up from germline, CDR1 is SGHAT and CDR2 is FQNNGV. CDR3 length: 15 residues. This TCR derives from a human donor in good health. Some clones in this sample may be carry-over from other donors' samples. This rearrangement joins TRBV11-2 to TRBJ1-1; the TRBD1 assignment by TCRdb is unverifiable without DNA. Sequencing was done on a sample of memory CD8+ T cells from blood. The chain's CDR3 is CASSPLRGANTEAFF.